This T cell receptor (beta chain) was recovered during a study of blood T cell repertoires in COVID-19. Assay used: immunoSEQ multiplex PCR; TCRdb lists only in-frame clones, some missing. The table has about 240,000 clones, about four fifths seen once; the top ten hold 3.6%. Germline lookup yields CDR1 SGHDN and CDR2 FVKESK. J gave up 4 bases and V 4 bases, and 5 bases lay outside the gene matches. This CDR3 has 14 amino acids. The TCR originated in a woman between 40 and 50 years old who had been exposed to COVID-19. The gene calls are TRBV14 and TRBJ2-7, with 9 bases identical to TRBD1. Input material: PBMCs or T cells enriched from blood (not recorded which). The CDR3: CASSPRDREYEQYF. Written as DNA, the CDR3 is TGTGCCAGCAGCCCCCGGGACAGGGAATACGAGCAGTACTTC.